Following are 7 T cell receptor beta chains from one sample sequenced in a study of Graves' ophthalmopathy and Graves' hyperthyroidism. Amplified TCR beta CDR3 regions were obtained using RNA transcripts as template. Following a first-round RT-PCR that used HTBI primers, a second-round multiplex PCR was carried out. In TCRdb, the multiplex PCR reads were re-called with MiXCR into one record per CDR3 protein. The data contain roughly 230,000 distinct CDR3 sequences, around a fifth of them singletons. The material sequenced was peripheral blood. Receptor source: a woman aged 45-65 years with Graves' ophthalmopathy.

The V and J genes are TRBV24-1 and TRBJ1-5; 10 bases are shared with TRBD1. This CDR3 is built from 16 residues. CDR1 KGHDR and CDR2 SFDVKD come from the germline V gene. V dropped 3 bases and J dropped 3; count of bases not matched to a gene: 4. The CDR3 DNA follows: TGTGCCACCAGTGATCCGGGACAGGGGCCCAATCAGCCCCAGCATTTT. It specifies CATSDPGQGPNQPQHF.

This clonotype was seen many times. CDR3 coding DNA: TGCAGCACATGGACAGGGGGCCAAGAGACCCAGTACTTC. Protein sequence: CSTWTGGQETQYF. This sequence joins TRBV29-1 and TRBJ2-5; 10 positions agree with TRBD1. The length of the CDR3 is 13 residues. Germline V CDR1 and CDR2: SQVTM, ANQGSEA. V dropped 8 bases and J dropped 1; count of bases not matched to a gene: 4.

The chain uses TRBV11-2 and TRBJ2-7, with 11 bases aligning to TRBD2. V shed 5 bases, J shed 3 bases, and the junction held 18 bases outside the gene matches. The CDR3 covers 19 residues. Germline loops: CDR1 SGHAT, CDR2 FQNNGV. CDR3 amino acids: CASSPPTSGTFATVYEQYF. DNA for the CDR3: TGTGCCAGCAGCCCCCCGACTAGCGGGACATTCGCGACGGTCTACGAGCAGTACTTC.

This clonotype was seen repeatedly, ten times or more. The rearrangement joins TRBV12-3 or TRBV12-4 to TRBJ2-5; unclear D gene. Between the trimmed V and J ends, which lost 6 bases and 4 bases, there was a span of 12 bases. The CDR3 has 13 residues. In nucleotides, the CDR3 is TGTGCCAGCAGCCTATTCGGCGGAGAGACCCAGTACTTC. This gives the protein CASSLFGGETQYF.

The table lists this clonotype with many counts. The gene calls are TRBV12-3 or TRBV12-4 and TRBJ2-5; 7 positions agree with TRBD2. The CDR3 consists of 13 residues. Germline trimming cut 6 bases from V and 7 bases from J; bases unmatched to any gene: 8. CDR3 sequence reads: CASRPSGGGTQYF. CDR3 bases: TGTGCCAGCAGGCCTAGCGGAGGTGGGACCCAGTACTTC.

A few counts support this clonotype. V is TRBV7-2 and J is TRBJ1-5; no clear D gene. Germline V gives CDR1 SGHTA, CDR2 FQGNSA. The V end lost 5 bases, the J end lost 4 bases, and 6 bases lay between the germline ends. This CDR3 spans 12 amino acids. CDR3 in amino acids: CASSVANQPQHF. The CDR3 bases are TGTGCCAGCAGCGTGGCAAATCAGCCCCAGCATTTT.

The rearrangement uses TRBV2 and TRBJ1-1; D perhaps matches TRBD1 (6 bases). This CDR3 comprises 11 residues. Germline values: CDR1 SNHLY, CDR2 FYNNEI. Trimming pared 6 bases from V and 10 bases from J, leaving 12 bases between. CDR3: CASRTQGRAFF. The CDR3 nucleotides are TGTGCCAGCAGAACCCAGGGGCGAGCTTTCTTT.